This T cell receptor (beta chain) was captured in a study of breast tumors, draining lymph nodes, adjacent tissues. About this clonotype: A much bigger clone sits one base away, suggesting this may be a read error.

The germline gives CDR1 MDHEN, CDR2 SYDVKM. V dropped 9 bases and J dropped 1 base, with 13 bases sitting between them. The CDR3 is 14 residues long. Breast cancer patients provided tissue from their axillary draining lymph nodes. A single record per CDR3 protein comes from TCRdb applying MiXCR to the multiplex PCR reads. The data show about 110,000 distinct CDR3 sequences, with less than 40% seen just once and 5.5% to 7% held by the top ten. The specimen sequenced was axillary lymph node tissue. The sequence was obtained from a female donor with breast cancer. Some clones in this sample may be carry-over from other donors' samples. The chain is built from TRBV28 and TRBJ1-5; D perhaps matches TRBD1 (6 bases). CDR3 amino acids: CASEGGKSNQPQHF. The CDR3, as DNA: TGTGCCAGTGAAGGGGGGAAGAGCAATCAGCCCCAGCATTTT.